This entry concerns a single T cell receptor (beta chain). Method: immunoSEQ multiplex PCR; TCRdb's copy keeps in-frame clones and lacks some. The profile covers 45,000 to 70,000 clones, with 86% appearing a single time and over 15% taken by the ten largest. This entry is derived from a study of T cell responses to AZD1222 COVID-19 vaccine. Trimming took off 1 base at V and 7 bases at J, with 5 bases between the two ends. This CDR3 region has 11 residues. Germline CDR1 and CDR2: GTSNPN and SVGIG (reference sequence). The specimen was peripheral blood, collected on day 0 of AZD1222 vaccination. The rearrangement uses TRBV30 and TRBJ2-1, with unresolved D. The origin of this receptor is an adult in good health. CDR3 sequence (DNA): TGTGCCTGGAGTGAACAGAATGAGCAGTTCTTC. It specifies CAWSEQNEQFF.